This TCR beta chain comes out of a study of T cell changes during pregnancy in multiple sclerosis. Profiled with immunoSEQ multiplex PCR; TCRdb holds only in-frame clones, not every one. This table holds about 33,000 clones, 90% to 95% found once. CDR3 length equals 15 residues. Germline CDR1 and CDR2: SGHTA and FQGNSA. V lost 3 bases and J lost 1, with 10 bases in between. This sequence joins TRBV7-2 and TRBJ2-1, with D possibly being TRBD2 (6 bases). This sequence was found in a female donor in good health, enrolled as a control in a pregnancy study. The sequences come from CD4+ T cells from peripheral blood mononuclear cells, collected in the third trimester of pregnancy. The CDR3, as DNA: TGTGCCAGCAGCTTTTCCAGCGGGTCCTACAATGAGCAGTTCTTC. Translating it yields CASSFSSGSYNEQFF. Drawing the rest from reference TRBV7-2 and TRBJ2-1, the complete variable domain is GAGVSQSPSNKVTEKGKDVELRCDPISGHTALYWYRQSLGQGLEFLIYFQGNSAPDKSGLPSDRFSAERTGGSVSTLTIQRTQQEDSAVYLCASSFSSGSYNEQFFGPGTRLTVL.